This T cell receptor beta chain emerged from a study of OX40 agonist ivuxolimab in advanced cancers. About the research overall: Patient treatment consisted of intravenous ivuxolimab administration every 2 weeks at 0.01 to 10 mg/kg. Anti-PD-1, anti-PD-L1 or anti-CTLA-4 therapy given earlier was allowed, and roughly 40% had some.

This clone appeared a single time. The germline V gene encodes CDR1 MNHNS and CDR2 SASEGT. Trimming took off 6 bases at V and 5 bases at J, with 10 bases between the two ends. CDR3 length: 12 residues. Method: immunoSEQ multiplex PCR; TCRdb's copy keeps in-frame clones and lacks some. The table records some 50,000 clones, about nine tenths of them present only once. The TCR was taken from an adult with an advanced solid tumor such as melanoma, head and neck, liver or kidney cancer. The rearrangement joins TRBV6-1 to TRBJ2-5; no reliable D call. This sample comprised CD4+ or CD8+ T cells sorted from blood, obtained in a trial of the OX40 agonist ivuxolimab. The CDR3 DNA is TGTGCCAGCAGCCGAGTGGCGGAGACCCAGTACTTC. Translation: CASSRVAETQYF.